The rows below give T cell receptor beta chains drawn from one sample of a study of Ad26.COV2.S vaccination and SARS-CoV-2 variants. Clones were sequenced by immunoSEQ multiplex PCR, and TCRdb holds only the in-frame ones, with some missing. This table has fewer than 500,000 clones, 85% to 90% appearing once. Sequencing was performed on peripheral blood, taken in a trial of Ad26.COV2.S vaccine versus placebo. The receptors were sampled from a person aged 18-65 years who received the Ad26.COV2.S COVID-19 vaccine or a placebo. CDR3s include the opening cysteine and the closing phenylalanine or tryptophan. The order of the fields is J gene, V gene, D gene, clone size, CDR3 protein, CDR3 DNA. The D gene is left open where the match is weak. A row's size may be missing; if present it is once, few, many or a size class.

TRBJ1-2	TRBV30	NA	NA	CAWSRAGWSVSGYTF	TGTGCCTGGAGTAGGGCAGGGTGGAGCGTGAGTGGCTACACCTTC
TRBJ1-5	TRBV28	NA	NA	CASSFPVYSNQPQHF	TGTGCCAGCAGTTTCCCGGTATATAGCAATCAGCCCCAGCATTTT
TRBJ1-2	TRBV28	NA	NA	CASSLPRQGYTF	TGTGCCAGCAGTCTGCCCCGGCAAGGCTACACCTTC
TRBJ1-2	TRBV28	TRBD1	NA	CASTETGGDYGYTF	TGTGCCAGCACCGAGACAGGGGGCGACTATGGCTACACCTTC
TRBJ2-5	TRBV5-1	NA	NA	CASSGWVQETQYF	TGCGCCAGCAGCGGTTGGGTCCAAGAGACCCAGTACTTC
TRBJ2-6	TRBV24-1	NA	NA	CATSGAGANVLTF	TGTGCCACCAGTGGGGCGGGGGCCAACGTCCTGACTTTC
TRBJ2-1	TRBV12-3/TRBV12-4	NA	NA	CASKDSHYNEQFF	TGTGCCAGCAAGGACTCTCACTACAATGAGCAGTTCTTC
TRBJ1-6	TRBV11-2	TRBD1	NA	CASSRGNTGESPLHF	TGTGCCAGCAGCCGCGGGAATACAGGGGAATCACCCCTCCACTTT
TRBJ2-1	TRBV14	NA	NA	CASSQDRRGEQFF	TGTGCCAGCAGCCAAGATAGGCGGGGTGAGCAGTTCTTC
TRBJ2-1	TRBV6-5	TRBD2	NA	CASSYLSGGYYNEQFF	TGTGCCAGCAGTTACCTAAGCGGGGGGTATTACAATGAGCAGTTCTTC
TRBJ1-4	TRBV7-8	NA	NA	CASSLGQTFKLFF	TGTGCCAGCAGCCTAGGACAGACCTTTAAACTGTTTTTT
TRBJ2-7	TRBV6-2/TRBV6-3	TRBD1	NA	CASSYGQGFTASKPYEQYF	TGTGCCAGCAGTTACGGACAGGGATTTACGGCGAGTAAACCCTACGAGCAGTACTTC
TRBJ2-6	TRBV28	TRBD1	NA	CASSFGDSSSGANVLTF	TGTGCCAGCAGTTTTGGGGACAGCAGCTCTGGGGCCAACGTCCTGACTTTC
TRBJ2-1	TRBV6-2/TRBV6-3	TRBD1	NA	CASSPRGQGYNEQFF	TGTGCCAGCAGCCCGAGGGGACAGGGCTACAATGAGCAGTTCTTC
TRBJ2-5	TRBV6-2/TRBV6-3	NA	once	CASSYGLGAQYF	TGTGCCAGCAGTTACGGCCTGGGGGCCCAGTACTTC
TRBJ2-7	TRBV7-9	NA	NA	CASSSPGYEQYF	TGTGCCAGCAGCTCCCCCGGGTACGAGCAGTACTTC
TRBJ2-5	TRBV29-1	TRBD1	NA	CSVRGGTGSVWFGTQYF	TGCAGCGTCCGTGGGGGGACAGGGTCCGTTTGGTTCGGGACCCAGTACTTC
TRBJ2-2	TRBV16	NA	NA	CASSPPYTGELFF	TGTGCCAGCAGCCCTCCGTACACCGGGGAGCTGTTTTTT
TRBJ1-1	TRBV5-8	NA	NA	CASSFGQLNTEAFF	TGTGCCAGCAGCTTCGGACAGCTAAACACTGAAGCTTTCTTT
TRBJ2-5	TRBV27	TRBD1	once	CASSLSKGTGKETQYF	TGTGCCAGCAGTTTATCCAAAGGGACAGGGAAAGAGACCCAGTACTTC
TRBJ2-1	TRBV5-6	TRBD2	NA	CASSNLAGNEQFF	TGTGCCAGCAGCAATTTAGCGGGGAATGAGCAGTTCTTC
TRBJ2-5	TRBV9	NA	NA	CASSVGPNDRKTQYF	TGTGCCAGCAGCGTAGGCCCGAATGACAGAAAGACCCAGTACTTC
TRBJ2-5	TRBV10-3	NA	NA	CAIKPGTLPQETQYF	TGTGCCATCAAACCCGGGACCCTACCACAAGAGACCCAGTACTTC
TRBJ2-6	TRBV27	NA	NA	CASSLVRTLRGANVLTF	TGTGCCAGCAGTTTGGTCAGGACCTTGCGCGGGGCCAACGTCCTGACTTTC
TRBJ2-1	TRBV4-3	NA	NA	CASSQDNRAGIEQFF	TGCGCCAGCAGCCAAGATAATAGGGCGGGGATTGAGCAGTTCTTC
TRBJ1-1	TRBV7-2	TRBD1	NA	CASSKDRAVTFF	TGTGCCAGCAGCAAGGACAGGGCGGTAACTTTCTTT
TRBJ2-4	TRBV27	TRBD2	NA	CASSSRAGGNIQYF	TGTGCCAGCAGTTCCCGGGCGGGAGGGAACATTCAGTACTTC
TRBJ1-4	TRBV5-6	NA	NA	CASSTLQLPNEKLFF	TGTGCCAGCAGCACCTTACAGTTACCTAATGAAAAACTGTTTTTT
TRBJ1-1	TRBV15	TRBD1	NA	CATSRAGGMTEAFF	TGTGCCACCAGCAGAGCAGGGGGAATGACTGAAGCTTTCTTT
TRBJ1-6	TRBV27	NA	NA	CASSFIQNSPLHF	TGTGCCAGCAGTTTCATCCAGAATTCACCCCTCCACTTT
TRBJ2-3	TRBV9	NA	NA	CASSVSASLPQWRSTDTQYF	TGTGCCAGCAGCGTATCGGCATCCCTTCCCCAGTGGCGGAGCACAGATACGCAGTATTTT
TRBJ1-1	TRBV4-3	NA	NA	CASSQDPQRLMNTEAFF	TGCGCCAGCAGCCAAGATCCCCAGAGATTAATGAACACTGAAGCTTTCTTT
TRBJ2-1	TRBV5-4	TRBD2	NA	CASSLGLAGGKQFF	TGTGCCAGCAGCTTGGGTTTAGCGGGGGGTAAGCAGTTCTTC
TRBJ2-1	TRBV27	NA	NA	CASSSTKGLHNEQFF	TGTGCCAGCAGTTCCACTAAGGGACTCCACAATGAGCAGTTCTTC
TRBJ2-1	TRBV9	TRBD2	NA	CASSSSSGRVDNEQFF	TGTGCCAGCAGCTCCTCTAGCGGGAGGGTGGACAATGAGCAGTTCTTC
TRBJ2-5	TRBV13	NA	NA	CASTTGMRRETQETQYF	TGTGCCAGCACCACAGGGATGAGGCGGGAGACACAAGAGACCCAGTACTTC
TRBJ1-1	TRBV19	NA	once	CASRARAVSRAEAFF	TGTGCCAGTAGGGCCCGGGCAGTCAGTCGCGCTGAAGCTTTCTTT
TRBJ2-4	TRBV5-4	TRBD1	NA	CASSGTGQGRGDIQYF	TGTGCCAGCAGCGGGACGGGACAGGGAAGAGGTGACATTCAGTACTTC
TRBJ2-1	TRBV19	TRBD2	NA	CASSSMGGGLSEQFF	TGTGCCAGTAGCTCGATGGGCGGGGGGTTAAGTGAGCAGTTCTTC
TRBJ2-5	TRBV7-7	NA	NA	CASSPSHTQETQYF	TGTGCCAGCAGCCCCAGCCATACCCAAGAGACCCAGTACTTC
TRBJ2-5	TRBV4-1	NA	once	CASSQGLRSQETQYF	TGCGCCAGCAGCCAAGGGCTCAGATCTCAAGAGACCCAGTACTTC
TRBJ2-3	TRBV7-2	NA	NA	CASSSLVGERTDTQYF	TGTGCCAGCAGCTCCCTTGTGGGAGAGCGCACAGATACGCAGTATTTT
TRBJ1-6	TRBV7-6	NA	NA	CASSLNWGMNSPLHF	TGTGCCAGCAGCTTAAATTGGGGAATGAATTCACCCCTCCACTTT
TRBJ1-5	TRBV6-2/TRBV6-3	NA	NA	CASSYGNFDQPQHF	TGTGCCAGCAGTTACGGAAACTTTGATCAGCCCCAGCATTTT
TRBJ2-4	TRBV5-4	TRBD1	NA	CASSLEQGALAKNIQYF	TGTGCCAGCAGCTTGGAACAGGGGGCCTTAGCCAAAAACATTCAGTACTTC
TRBJ2-5	TRBV19	NA	NA	CASSDYSVQETQYF	TGTGCCAGTAGTGATTACTCCGTCCAAGAGACCCAGTACTTC
TRBJ1-2	TRBV14	NA	NA	CASSQASTQWDGYTF	TGTGCCAGCAGCCAAGCATCTACCCAATGGGATGGCTACACCTTC
TRBJ1-2	TRBV29-1	NA	NA	CSAAARGRLGYTF	TGCAGCGCTGCCGCCCGTGGGAGGCTTGGCTACACCTTC
TRBJ1-5	TRBV5-8	NA	NA	CASSSVGNQPQHF	TGTGCCAGCAGCAGCGTAGGCAATCAGCCCCAGCATTTT
TRBJ2-5	TRBV4-1	NA	NA	CASSQDKAGAGETQYF	TGCGCCAGCAGCCAAGATAAGGCAGGGGCGGGGGAGACCCAGTACTTC
TRBJ1-3	TRBV27	TRBD1	NA	CASSLTGSSGNTIYF	TGTGCCAGCAGTTTGACAGGGAGCTCTGGAAACACCATATATTTT
TRBJ1-5	TRBV18	TRBD1	NA	CASSQETGYQPQHF	TGTGCCAGCTCACAGGAGACAGGGTATCAGCCCCAGCATTTT
TRBJ2-7	TRBV2	NA	NA	CASRANFGPYEQYF	TGTGCCAGCAGGGCCAACTTTGGACCCTACGAGCAGTACTTC
TRBJ1-5	TRBV6-5	NA	NA	CASRADSPMEPQHF	TGTGCCAGCAGAGCGGACAGCCCCATGGAGCCCCAGCATTTT
TRBJ2-6	TRBV5-1	NA	few	CASSTGQTSGANVLTF	TGCGCCAGCAGCACAGGACAGACCTCTGGGGCCAACGTCCTGACTTTC